This is a list of T cell receptor beta chains from one sample in a study of blood T cell repertoires in COVID-19. Measured with immunoSEQ multiplex PCR; TCRdb has only the in-frame clones, and not every one. The table includes about 280,000 clones, over 85% detected once. The material sequenced was peripheral blood. All receptors derive from a woman aged 30 to 39 with COVID-19, enrolled during active disease. Each CDR3 is given with its conserved first and last residue. Fields, in order: V gene, D gene, J gene, clone size, CDR3 protein, CDR3 DNA. A D gene is named only where the DNA matches it firmly. A row's size may be missing; if present it is once, few, many or a size class.

TRBV27	TRBD2	TRBJ2-7	-	CASSYSGGGHEQYF	TGTGCCAGCAGTTATAGCGGGGGGGGCCACGAGCAGTACTTC
TRBV7-9	TRBD1	TRBJ2-3	once	CASRRQGATDTQYF	TGTGCCAGCAGGCGACAGGGGGCAACAGATACGCAGTATTTT
TRBV27	-	TRBJ2-3	-	CASSPGPTGTQYF	TGTGCCAGCAGTCCAGGGCCCACGGGTACGCAGTATTTT
TRBV3-1/TRBV3-2	TRBD1	TRBJ1-2	-	CASSQEWDRGASVWGYTF	TGTGCCAGCAGCCAAGAATGGGACAGGGGGGCGTCGGTTTGGGGCTACACCTTC
TRBV5-1	TRBD2	TRBJ2-3	-	CASSLISGGIDTQYF	TGCGCCAGCAGCTTGATTAGCGGGGGGATAGATACGCAGTATTTT
TRBV19	-	TRBJ1-4	many	CASRARFEKLFF	TGTGCCAGTAGAGCCCGTTTCGAAAAACTGTTTTTT
TRBV21-1	-	TRBJ2-2	-	CASNSIRARQGPGELFF	TGTGCCAGCAACTCAATAAGGGCCAGACAGGGACCCGGGGAGCTGTTTTTT
TRBV19	-	TRBJ2-4	-	CASTPSARLNIQYF	TGTGCCAGTACCCCCAGTGCCAGGCTAAACATTCAGTACTTC
TRBV5-1	TRBD1	TRBJ1-2	-	CASSVYNMGQGDGYTF	TGCGCCAGCAGCGTATACAACATGGGACAGGGGGATGGCTACACCTTC
TRBV6-4	TRBD1	TRBJ1-2	-	CASRPGQGAYGYTF	TGTGCCAGCAGACCGGGACAGGGGGCCTATGGCTACACCTTC
TRBV4-1	-	TRBJ2-1	-	CASSQVGGRYNEQFF	TGCGCCAGCAGCCAAGTGGGGGGGCGATACAATGAGCAGTTCTTC
TRBV4-1	-	TRBJ1-2	-	CASSQGPRVREEGYTF	TGCGCCAGCAGCCAAGGACCTCGAGTCAGGGAAGAGGGCTACACCTTC
TRBV2	TRBD2	TRBJ2-7	-	CASGLAGGRFPTEQYF	TGTGCCAGCGGGCTAGCGGGGGGCCGTTTCCCTACGGAGCAGTACTTC
TRBV6-4	-	TRBJ1-1	-	CASSQQSQGNTEAFF	TGTGCCAGCAGTCAGCAGTCACAGGGGAACACTGAAGCTTTCTTT
TRBV19	TRBD1	TRBJ1-2	-	CASSNDRRGNYGYTF	TGTGCCAGTAGTAACGATCGCAGGGGGAACTATGGCTACACCTTC
TRBV5-4	TRBD1	TRBJ2-5	-	CASSLGGTGEGKTQYF	TGTGCCAGCAGCTTGGGGGGGACAGGGGAAGGAAAGACCCAGTACTTC
TRBV18	-	TRBJ2-7	-	CASSPSERGRPF	TGTGCCAGCTCACCAAGTGAGCGAGGGAGACCCTTC
TRBV4-1	TRBD2	TRBJ2-1	-	CASSQGTSGGPYNEQFF	TGCGCCAGCAGCCAAGGTACTAGCGGGGGGCCGTACAATGAGCAGTTCTTC
TRBV28	-	TRBJ1-1	-	CASSPKTATEAFF	TGTGCCAGCTCGCCCAAGACAGCAACAGAAGCTTTCTTT
TRBV2	-	TRBJ2-5	once	CATLTLGRKTQYF	TGTGCCACCCTCACATTAGGGAGGAAGACCCAGTACTTC
TRBV5-6	TRBD1	TRBJ1-5	-	CASSFTGQGFGPQHF	TGTGCCAGCAGCTTTACTGGACAGGGCTTTGGGCCCCAGCATTTT
TRBV10-2	TRBD2	TRBJ2-7	-	CASSEGVASGDEQYF	TGCGCCAGCAGTGAGGGGGTGGCCAGCGGGGATGAGCAGTACTTC
TRBV7-9	TRBD2	TRBJ2-3	-	CASSILAGGEGDTQYF	TGTGCCAGCAGCATACTAGCGGGGGGAGAAGGGGATACGCAGTATTTT
TRBV5-6	TRBD1	TRBJ1-2	-	CASRPRDRGGYTF	TGTGCCAGCAGGCCCCGGGACAGGGGTGGCTACACCTTC
TRBV7-9	-	TRBJ2-3	many	CASSLGRAGSRTDTQYF	TGTGCCAGCAGCTTGGGGAGAGCGGGCTCTAGGACAGATACGCAGTATTTT
TRBV5-4	-	TRBJ1-2	-	CASSFAGIYYGYTF	TGTGCCAGCAGCTTTGCGGGGATTTACTATGGCTACACCTTC
TRBV6-5	-	TRBJ2-1	-	CASKINGGPDNEQFF	TGTGCCAGCAAAATTAACGGGGGGCCGGACAATGAGCAGTTCTTC
TRBV5-1	TRBD2	TRBJ2-5	-	CASSLASGTRQETQYF	TGCGCCAGCAGCTTGGCCTCCGGGACTAGGCAAGAGACCCAGTACTTC
TRBV29-1	-	TRBJ1-2	-	CSVETATTRGYTF	TGCAGCGTTGAAACTGCTACTACGCGGGGCTACACCTTC
TRBV7-2	TRBD1	TRBJ1-4	-	CASSLDGTVGKLFF	TGTGCCAGCAGCTTAGATGGGACAGTGGGGAAACTGTTTTTT
TRBV4-2	TRBD1	TRBJ1-1	-	CASSQDIGGQGMPEAFF	TGTGCCAGCAGCCAAGATATAGGTGGACAGGGGATGCCTGAAGCTTTCTTT
TRBV12-1	-	TRBJ1-6	-	CASRHTTGQGSRSYNSPLHF	TGTGCCAGCAGGCACACGACGGGACAGGGGAGTCGGTCCTATAATTCACCCCTCCACTTT
TRBV3-1/TRBV3-2	TRBD2	TRBJ2-7	-	CASSPTGGFSSYEQYF	TGTGCCAGCAGCCCTACGGGGGGGTTCAGCTCCTACGAGCAGTACTTC
TRBV27	-	TRBJ2-1	-	CASSLWPEQFF	TGTGCCAGCAGTTTGTGGCCTGAGCAGTTCTTC
TRBV29-1	TRBD1	TRBJ1-2	-	CSVAPGTGYGYTF	TGCAGCGTTGCCCCCGGGACAGGGTATGGCTACACCTTC
TRBV5-4	-	TRBJ1-2	-	CASSLSTVGYTF	TGTGCCAGCAGCCTAAGTACGGTTGGCTACACCTTC
TRBV5-1	-	TRBJ2-7	-	CASSFAGLTYEQYF	TGCGCCAGCAGCTTTGCAGGGTTGACCTACGAGCAGTACTTC
TRBV5-8	-	TRBJ1-5	-	CASRRGAYSNQPQHF	TGTGCCAGCAGACGGGGAGCTTATAGCAATCAGCCCCAGCATTTT
TRBV21-1	-	TRBJ1-5	-	CASSKKSGRGENQPQHF	TGTGCCAGCAGCAAAAAAAGCGGGAGGGGCGAAAATCAGCCCCAGCATTTT
TRBV3-1/TRBV3-2	TRBD1	TRBJ1-6	-	CASSSSDRVFSPLHF	TGTGCCAGCAGCTCCTCGGACAGGGTCTTCTCACCCCTCCACTTT
TRBV10-1	TRBD1	TRBJ2-1	-	CASRDGQGGNEQFF	TGCGCCAGCAGGGACGGACAGGGAGGCAATGAGCAGTTCTTC
TRBV5-1	-	TRBJ2-3	-	CASSLAHRTGTDTQYF	TGCGCCAGCAGCTTGGCCCACAGGACAGGCACAGATACGCAGTATTTT
TRBV15	-	TRBJ1-2	-	CATSRDSGYTF	TGTGCCACCAGCAGGGACAGTGGCTACACCTTC
TRBV29-1	-	TRBJ1-2	-	CSVDGVLGYTF	TGCAGCGTTGACGGGGTTTTAGGCTACACCTTC
TRBV29-1	-	TRBJ2-3	-	CSVEGRASTDTQYF	TGCAGCGTTGAGGGCAGGGCGAGCACAGATACGCAGTATTTT
TRBV19	-	TRBJ1-1	-	CASSIVPGIPTEAFF	TGTGCCAGTAGTATAGTGCCGGGAATCCCCACTGAAGCTTTCTTT
TRBV5-5	TRBD1	TRBJ1-3	-	CASGTASGNTIYF	TGTGCCAGTGGGACAGCCTCTGGAAACACCATATATTTT
TRBV4-1	-	TRBJ1-5	-	CASSQSSGTNQPQHF	TGCGCCAGCAGCCAAAGCTCAGGGACTAATCAGCCCCAGCATTTT
TRBV18	TRBD2	TRBJ2-2	few	CASSPPWEGNTGELFF	TGTGCCAGCTCACCCCCCTGGGAGGGGAACACCGGGGAGCTGTTTTTT
TRBV14	TRBD1	TRBJ2-5	-	CASSHRGRKRETQYF	TGTGCCAGCAGCCACAGGGGGCGCAAGCGGGAGACCCAGTACTTC
TRBV7-5	-	TRBJ1-2	-	CVRSYGTGAPEGF	TGTGTCAGAAGCTACGGGACAGGGGCCCCAGAAGGCTTC
TRBV6-1	-	TRBJ1-2	-	CASSEAPGVGYTF	TGTGCCAGCAGTGAAGCGCCAGGGGTTGGCTACACCTTC
TRBV7-9	TRBD1	TRBJ2-6	once	CASSDRTGHSGANVLTF	TGTGCCAGCAGCGATAGGACAGGGCACTCTGGGGCCAACGTCCTGACTTTC
TRBV19	-	TRBJ1-2	-	CASSIGGTRGYTF	TGTGCCAGTAGTATCGGAGGGACGAGGGGCTACACCTTC
TRBV4-1	-	TRBJ1-5	-	CASSPGGGTLRQPQHF	TGCGCCAGCAGCCCCGGGGGGGGGACCCTGCGCCAGCCCCAGCATTTT